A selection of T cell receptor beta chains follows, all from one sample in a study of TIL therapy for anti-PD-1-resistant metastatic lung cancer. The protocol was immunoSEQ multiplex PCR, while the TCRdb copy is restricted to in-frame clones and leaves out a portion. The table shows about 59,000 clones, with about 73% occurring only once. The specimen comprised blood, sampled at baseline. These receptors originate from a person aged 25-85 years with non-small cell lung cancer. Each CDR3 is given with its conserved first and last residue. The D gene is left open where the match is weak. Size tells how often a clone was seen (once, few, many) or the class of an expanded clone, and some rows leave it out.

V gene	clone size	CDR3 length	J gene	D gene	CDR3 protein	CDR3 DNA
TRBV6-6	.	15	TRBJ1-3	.	CASNPPGSPGNTIYF	TGTGCCAGCAACCCTCCCGGGTCCCCTGGAAACACCATATATTTT
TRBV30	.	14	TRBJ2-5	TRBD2	CAWGRGSRTETQYF	TGTGCCTGGGGGCGGGGGAGCCGGACGGAGACCCAGTACTTC
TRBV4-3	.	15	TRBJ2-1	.	CASSQDGNRYNEQFF	TGCGCCAGCAGCCAAGATGGGAACCGCTACAATGAGCAGTTCTTC
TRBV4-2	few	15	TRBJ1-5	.	CASSQDRAAGQPQHF	TGTGCCAGCAGCCAAGATCGAGCGGCGGGTCAGCCCCAGCATTTT
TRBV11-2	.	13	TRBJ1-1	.	CASYSNRETEAFF	TGTGCCAGCTATAGTAACAGGGAGACGGAGGCTTTCTTT
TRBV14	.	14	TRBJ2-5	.	CASSQVAGSETQYF	TGTGCCAGCAGCCAAGTCGCCGGGTCAGAGACCCAGTACTTC
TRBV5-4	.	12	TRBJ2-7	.	CASSSGTDEQYF	TGTGCCAGCAGCTCAGGGACGGACGAGCAGTACTTC
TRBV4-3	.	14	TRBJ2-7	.	CASSQDWGTNEQYF	TGCGCCAGCAGCCAAGATTGGGGGACCAACGAGCAGTACTTC
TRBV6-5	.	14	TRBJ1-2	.	CASSSTGPRVGYTF	TGTGCCAGCAGTTCAACGGGCCCGAGGGTTGGCTACACCTTC
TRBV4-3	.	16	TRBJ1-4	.	CASSQDFAGPGEKLFF	TGCGCCAGCAGCCAAGATTTCGCAGGGCCAGGGGAAAAACTGTTTTTT
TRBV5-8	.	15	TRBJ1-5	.	CASSPGGHRNQPQHF	TGTGCCAGCAGCCCGGGGGGACATCGCAATCAGCCCCAGCATTTT
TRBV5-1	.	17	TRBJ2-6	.	CASSSQRPSSGANVLTF	TGCGCCAGCAGCTCGCAGCGACCAAGCTCTGGGGCCAACGTCCTGACTTTC
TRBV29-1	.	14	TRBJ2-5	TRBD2	CSVDLAGAQETQYF	TGCAGCGTTGATCTAGCGGGGGCCCAAGAGACCCAGTACTTC
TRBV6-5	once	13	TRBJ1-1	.	CASSHRPGTEAFF	TGTGCCAGCAGCCACCGTCCAGGCACTGAAGCTTTCTTT
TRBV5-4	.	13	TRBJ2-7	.	CASSYEESYEQYF	TGTGCCAGCAGCTACGAGGAATCCTACGAGCAGTACTTC
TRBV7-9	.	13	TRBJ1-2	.	CASSLMDSYGYTF	TGTGCCAGCAGCTTAATGGACAGCTATGGCTACACCTTC
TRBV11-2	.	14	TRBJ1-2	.	CASSFTPLNYGYTF	TGTGCCAGCAGCTTCACGCCCCTTAACTATGGCTACACCTTC
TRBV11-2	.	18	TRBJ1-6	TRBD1	CASSHPPGQGTSNSPLHF	TGTGCCAGCAGCCACCCGCCGGGACAGGGGACTAGCAATTCACCCCTCCACTTT
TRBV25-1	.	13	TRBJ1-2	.	CASSETGAPRYTF	TGTGCCAGCAGTGAAACGGGGGCGCCACGCTACACCTTC
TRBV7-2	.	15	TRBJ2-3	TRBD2	CASSFVTSGTDTQYF	TGTGCCAGCAGCTTCGTTACTAGCGGCACAGATACGCAGTATTTT
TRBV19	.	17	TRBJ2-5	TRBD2	CASSILGNGRAPETQYF	TGTGCCAGTAGTATCCTAGGGAACGGGAGGGCCCCAGAGACCCAGTACTTC
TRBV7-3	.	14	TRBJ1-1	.	CASSLTGSNTEAFF	TGTGCCAGCAGCTTAACCGGGTCGAACACTGAAGCTTTCTTT
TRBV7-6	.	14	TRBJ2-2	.	CASSLRQNTGELFF	TGTGCCAGCAGCCTACGACAGAACACCGGGGAGCTGTTTTTT
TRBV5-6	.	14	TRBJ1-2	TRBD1	CASSLSRTGYGYTF	TGTGCCAGCAGCTTGAGTAGGACAGGCTATGGCTACACCTTC
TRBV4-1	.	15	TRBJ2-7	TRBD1	CASSRDRAAGYEQYF	TGCGCCAGCAGCCGCGACAGGGCAGCTGGCTACGAGCAGTACTTC
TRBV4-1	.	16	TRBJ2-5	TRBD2	CASSQTGLAGVETQYF	TGCGCCAGCAGCCAAACGGGACTAGCGGGAGTAGAGACCCAGTACTTC
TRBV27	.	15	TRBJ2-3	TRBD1	CASSFEGASTDTQYF	TGTGCCAGCAGTTTTGAGGGGGCCAGCACAGATACGCAGTATTTT
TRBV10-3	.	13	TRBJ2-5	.	CAISELTRETQYF	TGTGCCATCAGTGAGTTGACTCGGGAGACCCAGTACTTC